This T cell receptor beta chain is drawn from a study of blood T cell repertoires in COVID-19. Repertoires were generated with immunoSEQ multiplex PCR, while TCRdb's copy carries only in-frame clones and drops some. Among just under 150,000 clones listed, more than 75% were seen once. CDR3 size: 12 residues. V lost 7 bases and J 7 bases, leaving 11 bases between the germline ends. This sequence joins TRBV12-3 or TRBV12-4 and TRBJ2-1; maybe TRBD2 (6 bases). The sample taken for sequencing was peripheral blood. The sequence came from a woman aged 50 to 60 with active or convalescent COVID-19. The CDR3 reads CASTLALNEQFF. CDR3 nucleotide sequence: TGTGCCAGCACCCTAGCGCTGAATGAGCAGTTCTTC.